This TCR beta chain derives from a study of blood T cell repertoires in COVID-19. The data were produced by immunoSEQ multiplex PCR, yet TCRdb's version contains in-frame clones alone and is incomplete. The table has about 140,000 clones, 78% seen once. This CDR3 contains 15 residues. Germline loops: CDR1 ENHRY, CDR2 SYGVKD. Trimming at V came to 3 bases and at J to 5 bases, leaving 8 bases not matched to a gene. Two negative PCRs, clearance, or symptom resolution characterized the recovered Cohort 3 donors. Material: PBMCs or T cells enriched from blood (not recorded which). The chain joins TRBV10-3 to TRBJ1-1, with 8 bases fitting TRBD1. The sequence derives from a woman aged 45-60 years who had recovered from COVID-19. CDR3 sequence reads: CAISDRQGSDTEAFF. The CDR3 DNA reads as TGTGCCATCAGTGATAGACAGGGGAGTGATACTGAAGCTTTCTTT.